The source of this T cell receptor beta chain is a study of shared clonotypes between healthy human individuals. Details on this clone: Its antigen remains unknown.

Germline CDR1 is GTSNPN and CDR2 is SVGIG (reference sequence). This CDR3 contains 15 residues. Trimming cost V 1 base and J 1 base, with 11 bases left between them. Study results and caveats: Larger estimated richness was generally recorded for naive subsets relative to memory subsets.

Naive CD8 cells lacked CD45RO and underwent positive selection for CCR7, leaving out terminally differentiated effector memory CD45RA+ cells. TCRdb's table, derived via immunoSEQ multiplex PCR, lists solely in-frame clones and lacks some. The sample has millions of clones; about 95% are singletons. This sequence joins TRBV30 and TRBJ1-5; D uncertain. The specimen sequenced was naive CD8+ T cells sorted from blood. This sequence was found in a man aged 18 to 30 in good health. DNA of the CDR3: TGTGCCTGGAGTGGATACCGGGAAAGCAATCAGCCCCAGCATTTT. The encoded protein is CAWSGYRESNQPQHF.